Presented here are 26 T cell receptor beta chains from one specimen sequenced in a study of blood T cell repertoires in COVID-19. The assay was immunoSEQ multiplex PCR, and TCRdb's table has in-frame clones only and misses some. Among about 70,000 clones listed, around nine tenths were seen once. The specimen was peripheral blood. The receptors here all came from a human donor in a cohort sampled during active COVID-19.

The CDR3 sequence: CASRQGTGNTIYF. CDR3 in DNA: TGTGCCAGTAGACAGGGTACTGGAAACACCATATATTTT. The chain has TRBV19 and TRBJ1-3; D possibly corresponds to TRBD1 (6 bases). This CDR3 has 13 residues. Trimming removed 6 bases from V and 2 bases from J, with 8 bases in between. Germline assignment: CDR1 LNHDA and CDR2 SQIVND (reference sequence).

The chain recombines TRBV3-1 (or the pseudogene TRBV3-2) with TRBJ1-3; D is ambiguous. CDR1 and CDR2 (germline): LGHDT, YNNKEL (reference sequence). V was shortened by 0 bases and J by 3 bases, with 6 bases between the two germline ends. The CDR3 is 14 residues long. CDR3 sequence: CASSQEGSGNTIYF. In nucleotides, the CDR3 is TGTGCCAGCAGCCAAGAGGGGAGTGGAAACACCATATATTTT.

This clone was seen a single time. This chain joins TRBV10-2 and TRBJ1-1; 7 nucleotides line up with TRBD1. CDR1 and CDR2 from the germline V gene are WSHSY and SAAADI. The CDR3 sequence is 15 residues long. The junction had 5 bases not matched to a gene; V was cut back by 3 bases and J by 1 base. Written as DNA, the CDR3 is TGCGCCAGCAGTGATATGAACAGGGGGAACACTGAAGCTTTCTTT. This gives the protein CASSDMNRGNTEAFF.

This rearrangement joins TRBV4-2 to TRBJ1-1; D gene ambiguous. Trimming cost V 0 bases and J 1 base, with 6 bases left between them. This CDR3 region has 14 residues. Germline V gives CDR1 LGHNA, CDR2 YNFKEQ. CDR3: CASSQEGRNTEAFF. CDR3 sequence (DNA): TGTGCCAGCAGCCAAGAGGGGAGGAACACTGAAGCTTTCTTT.

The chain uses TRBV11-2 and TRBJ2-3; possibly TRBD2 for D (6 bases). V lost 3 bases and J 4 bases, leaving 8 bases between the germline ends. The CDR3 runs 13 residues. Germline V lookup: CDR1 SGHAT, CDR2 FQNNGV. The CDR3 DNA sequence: TGTGCCAGCAGCTTTAGCGGAGCAGATACGCAGTATTTT. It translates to CASSFSGADTQYF.

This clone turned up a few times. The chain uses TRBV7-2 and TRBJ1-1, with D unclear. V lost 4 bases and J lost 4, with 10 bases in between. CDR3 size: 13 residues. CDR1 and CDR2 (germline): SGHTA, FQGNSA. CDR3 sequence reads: CASSSSTGTEAFF. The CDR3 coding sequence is TGTGCCAGCAGCTCATCCACTGGCACTGAAGCTTTCTTT.

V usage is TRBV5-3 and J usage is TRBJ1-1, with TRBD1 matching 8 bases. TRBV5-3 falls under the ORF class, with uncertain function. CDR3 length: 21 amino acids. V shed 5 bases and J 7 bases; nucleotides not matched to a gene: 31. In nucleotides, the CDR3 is TGTGCCAGAAGTACTACACAGGGGGGGAAGCCCTCCGGTGATCCCGCGGATGAAGCTTTCTTT. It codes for CARSTTQGGKPSGDPADEAFF.

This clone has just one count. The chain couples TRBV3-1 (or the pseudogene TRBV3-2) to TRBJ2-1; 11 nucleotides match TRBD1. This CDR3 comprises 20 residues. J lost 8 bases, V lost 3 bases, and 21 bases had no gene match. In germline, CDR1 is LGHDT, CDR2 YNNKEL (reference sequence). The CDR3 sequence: CASSHPRGGSLGQGAHEQFF. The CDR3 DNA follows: TGTGCCAGCAGCCACCCACGGGGAGGTAGTTTAGGACAGGGGGCTCATGAGCAGTTCTTC.

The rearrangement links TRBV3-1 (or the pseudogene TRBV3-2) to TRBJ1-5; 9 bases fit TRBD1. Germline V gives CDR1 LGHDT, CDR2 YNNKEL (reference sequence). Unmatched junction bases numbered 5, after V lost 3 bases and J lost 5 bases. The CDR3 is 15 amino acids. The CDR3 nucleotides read TGTGCCAGCAGCCATGGGACAGGGTATCATCAGCCCCAGCATTTT. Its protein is CASSHGTGYHQPQHF.

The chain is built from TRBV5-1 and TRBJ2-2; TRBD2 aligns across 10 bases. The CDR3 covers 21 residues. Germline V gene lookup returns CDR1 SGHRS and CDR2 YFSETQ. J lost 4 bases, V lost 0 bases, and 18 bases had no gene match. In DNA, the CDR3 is TGCGCCAGCAGCTTGGCGGGTGGGCCTAGCGGGAGAAGAACGGGCACCGGGGAGCTGTTTTTT. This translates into CASSLAGGPSGRRTGTGELFF.

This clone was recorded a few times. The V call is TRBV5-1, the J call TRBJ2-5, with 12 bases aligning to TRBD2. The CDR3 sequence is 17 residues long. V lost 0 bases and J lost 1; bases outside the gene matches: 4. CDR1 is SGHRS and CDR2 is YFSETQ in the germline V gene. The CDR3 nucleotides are TGCGCCAGCAGCTTGGGACTAGCGGGAGCCGGCCAAGAGACCCAGTACTTC. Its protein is CASSLGLAGAGQETQYF.

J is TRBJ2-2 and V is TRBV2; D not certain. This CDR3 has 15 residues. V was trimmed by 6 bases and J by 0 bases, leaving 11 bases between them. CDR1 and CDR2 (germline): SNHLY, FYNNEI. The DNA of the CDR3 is TGTGCCAGCAGCGCGCGAAACCCGAACACCGGGGAGCTGTTTTTT. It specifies CASSARNPNTGELFF.

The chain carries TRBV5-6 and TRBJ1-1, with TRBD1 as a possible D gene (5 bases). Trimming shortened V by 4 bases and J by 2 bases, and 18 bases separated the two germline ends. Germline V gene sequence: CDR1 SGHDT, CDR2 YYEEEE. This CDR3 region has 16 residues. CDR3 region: CASSLTRGEVNTEAFF. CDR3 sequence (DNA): TGTGCCAGCAGCCTCACCCGAGGGGAGGTCAACACTGAAGCTTTCTTT.

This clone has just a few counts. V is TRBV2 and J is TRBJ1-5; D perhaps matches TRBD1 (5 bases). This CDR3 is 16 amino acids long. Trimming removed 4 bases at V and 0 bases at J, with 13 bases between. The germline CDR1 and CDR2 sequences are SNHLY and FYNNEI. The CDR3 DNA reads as TGTGCCAGCAGTGCTAGTGTCAGGGCTAGCAATCAGCCCCAGCATTTT. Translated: CASSASVRASNQPQHF.

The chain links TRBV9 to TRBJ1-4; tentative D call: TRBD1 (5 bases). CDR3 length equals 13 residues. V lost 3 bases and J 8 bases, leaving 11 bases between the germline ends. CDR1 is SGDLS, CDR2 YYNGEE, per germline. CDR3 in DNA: TGTGCCAGCAGCGGCAGGGAGGAGGAAAAACTGTTTTTT. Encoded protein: CASSGREEEKLFF.

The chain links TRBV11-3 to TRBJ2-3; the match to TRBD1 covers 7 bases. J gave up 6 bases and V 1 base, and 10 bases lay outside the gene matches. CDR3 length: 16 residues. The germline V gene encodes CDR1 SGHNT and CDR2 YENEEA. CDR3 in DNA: TGTGCCAGCAGCTTAGGGTGGGACAGCGATGTGGATACGCAGTATTTT. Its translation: CASSLGWDSDVDTQYF.

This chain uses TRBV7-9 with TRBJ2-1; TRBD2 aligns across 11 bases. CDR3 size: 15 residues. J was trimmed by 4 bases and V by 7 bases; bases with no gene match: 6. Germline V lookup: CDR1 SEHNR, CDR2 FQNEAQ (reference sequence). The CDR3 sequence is CASILTSGDYNEQFF. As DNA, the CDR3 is TGTGCCAGCATTCTGACTAGCGGGGATTACAATGAGCAGTTCTTC.

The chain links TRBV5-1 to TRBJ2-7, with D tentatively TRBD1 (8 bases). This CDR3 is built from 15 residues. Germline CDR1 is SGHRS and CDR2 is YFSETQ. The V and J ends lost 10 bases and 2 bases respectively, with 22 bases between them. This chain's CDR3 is CARRQGRGPPYEQYV. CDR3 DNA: TGCGCCCGACGACAGGGGAGGGGACCCCCCTACGAGCAGTACGTC.

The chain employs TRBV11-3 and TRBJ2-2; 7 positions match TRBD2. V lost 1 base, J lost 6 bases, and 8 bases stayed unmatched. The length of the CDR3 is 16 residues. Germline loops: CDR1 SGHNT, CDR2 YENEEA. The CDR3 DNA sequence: TGTGCCAGCAGCTTAGTGGGCGGGAGAAGCGCCGGGGAGCTGTTTTTT. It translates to CASSLVGGRSAGELFF.

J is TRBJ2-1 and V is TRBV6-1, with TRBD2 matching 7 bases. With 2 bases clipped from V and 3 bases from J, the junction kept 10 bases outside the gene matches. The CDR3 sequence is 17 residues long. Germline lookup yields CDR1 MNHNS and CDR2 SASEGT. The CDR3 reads CASSELGFSGVYNEQFF. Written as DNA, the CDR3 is TGTGCCAGCAGTGAACTGGGGTTCAGCGGGGTCTACAATGAGCAGTTCTTC.

This chain's CDR3 is CASSGIGATNEKLFF. CDR3 DNA: TGTGCCAGTAGCGGGATTGGAGCCACTAATGAAAAACTGTTTTTT. The chain employs TRBV19 and TRBJ1-4, with no clear D. V was shortened by 6 bases and J by 2 bases, with 13 bases between the two germline ends. CDR1 LNHDA and CDR2 SQIVND come from the germline V gene (reference sequence). The CDR3 runs 15 residues.

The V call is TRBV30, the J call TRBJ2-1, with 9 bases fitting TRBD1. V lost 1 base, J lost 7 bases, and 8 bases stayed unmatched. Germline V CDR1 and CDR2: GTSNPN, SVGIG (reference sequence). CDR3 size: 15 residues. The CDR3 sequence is CAWSGGQGGWNEQFF. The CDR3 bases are TGTGCCTGGAGTGGGGGACAGGGAGGATGGAATGAGCAGTTCTTC.

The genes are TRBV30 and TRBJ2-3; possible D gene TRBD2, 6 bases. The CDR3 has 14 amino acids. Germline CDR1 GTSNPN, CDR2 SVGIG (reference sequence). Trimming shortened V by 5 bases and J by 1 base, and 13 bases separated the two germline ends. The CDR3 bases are TGTGCCTGGGCGGGACCGACAGGCACAGATACGCAGTATTTT. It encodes CAWAGPTGTDTQYF. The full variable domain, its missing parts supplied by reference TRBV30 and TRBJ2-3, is SQTIHQWPATLVQPVGSPLSLECTVEGTSNPNLYWYRQAAGRGLQLLFYSVGIGQISSEVPQNLSASRPQDRQFILSSKKLLLSDSGFYLCAWAGPTGTDTQYFGPGTRLTVL.

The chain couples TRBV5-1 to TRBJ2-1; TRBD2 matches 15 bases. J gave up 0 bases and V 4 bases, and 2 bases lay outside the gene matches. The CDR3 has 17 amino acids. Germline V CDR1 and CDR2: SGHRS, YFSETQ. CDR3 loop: CASSEGLAGGSYNEQFF. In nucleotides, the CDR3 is TGCGCCAGCAGCGAGGGACTAGCGGGAGGCTCCTACAATGAGCAGTTCTTC.

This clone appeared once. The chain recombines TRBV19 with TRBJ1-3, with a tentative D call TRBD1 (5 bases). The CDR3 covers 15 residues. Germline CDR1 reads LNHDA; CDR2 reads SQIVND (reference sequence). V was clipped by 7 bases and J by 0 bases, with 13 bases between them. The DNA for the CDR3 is TGTGCCAGTACCTCGGCGGGACGCTCTGGAAACACCATATATTTT. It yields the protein CASTSAGRSGNTIYF.

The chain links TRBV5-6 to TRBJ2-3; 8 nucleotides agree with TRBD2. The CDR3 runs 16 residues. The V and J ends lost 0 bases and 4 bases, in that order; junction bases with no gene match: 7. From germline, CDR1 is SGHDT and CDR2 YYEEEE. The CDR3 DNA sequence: TGTGCCAGCAGCTTGGACCGCGGGACTAGGGCAGATACGCAGTATTTT. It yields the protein CASSLDRGTRADTQYF.